This T cell receptor beta chain was recovered during a study of T cell clonotyping in hematopoietic cell transplantation. Study-level information: Recipient samples before transplant were obtained post-cytoreduction. Study-wide results and limits: At the given depth, recipient repertoires were over 95% de novo clonotypes. CD4 and CD8 repertoire contributions could not be separated without sorting.

With regard to this clone: Antigen unknown.

The protocol was immunoSEQ multiplex PCR, while the TCRdb copy is restricted to in-frame clones and leaves out a portion. The sample consists of some 2,000 clones, 90% to 95% of them appearing once. The CDR3 is 15 residues long. V lost 1 base, J lost 0 bases, and 10 bases lay in between. Germline CDR1 SGHTA, CDR2 FQGNSA. Time point given: recipient sample about 28 days before transplant, after cytoreduction. The V and J genes are TRBV7-2 and TRBJ2-7; no firm D call. The TCR originated in a woman aged 50 to 65 with acute myeloid leukemia. Some clones in this sample may be carry-over from other donors' samples. Sequences were derived from peripheral blood mononuclear cells, sampled before stem cell transplant. CDR3 region: CASSLVQGNSYEQYF. The CDR3 nucleotides read TGTGCCAGCAGCTTAGTTCAAGGAAACTCCTACGAGCAGTACTTC.